This T cell receptor (beta chain) was obtained from a study of T-cell memory formation after mild COVID-19. Study information: Largely donor-specific TCR clusters were found. Regarding the study as a whole: SARS-CoV-2 specificity of second-wave clones peaking day 37 was unconfirmed. Pre-infection memory already had some responding clones, implying cross-reactive memory joined. Clones that contracted from day 15 to 85 had balanced CD4/CD8; later expanders were CD4+ biased.

MiXCR, run by TCRdb on the 5' RACE reads, gives a single entry per CDR3 protein. The data show tens of thousands of distinct CDR3 sequences, approximately 7% seen once. Germline CDR1 DFQATT, CDR2 SNEGSKA (reference sequence). Trimming cost V 3 bases and J 3 bases; bases outside gene matches: 7. The CDR3 covers 15 residues. This clonotype was detected ten times or more. Its antigen is as yet unknown. The chain links TRBV20-1 to TRBJ2-3, with TRBD1 matching over 9 bases. The material sequenced was PBMCs or a T cell subset sorted from them (not recorded which). This clonotype originated in a young man who had mild COVID-19 (a few samples of this study predate the infection). Cell type and time point are not known. This chain's CDR3 is CSASPRDRVTDTQYF. Here the CDR3 DNA reads TGCAGTGCTAGCCCCCGGGACAGGGTAACAGATACGCAGTATTTT.